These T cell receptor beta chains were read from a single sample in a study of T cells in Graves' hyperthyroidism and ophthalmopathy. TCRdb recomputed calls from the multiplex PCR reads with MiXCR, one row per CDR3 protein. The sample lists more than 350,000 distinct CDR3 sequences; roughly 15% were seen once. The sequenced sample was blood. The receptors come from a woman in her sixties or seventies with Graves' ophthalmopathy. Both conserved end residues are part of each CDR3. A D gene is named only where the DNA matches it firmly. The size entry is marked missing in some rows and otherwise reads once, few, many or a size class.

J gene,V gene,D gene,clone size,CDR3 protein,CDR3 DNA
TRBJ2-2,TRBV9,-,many,CASSVSHGNTGELFF,TGTGCCAGCAGCGTCTCTCACGGGAACACCGGGGAGCTGTTTTTT
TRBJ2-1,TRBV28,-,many,CASSRGASGYNEQFF,TGTGCCAGCAGCCGGGGCGCTTCGGGCTACAATGAGCAGTTCTTC
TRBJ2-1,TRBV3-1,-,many,CASSQGVRERNEQFF,TGTGCCAGCAGCCAAGGGGTTAGGGAGCGGAATGAGCAGTTCTTC
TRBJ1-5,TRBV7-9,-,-,CASSLTGASSNQPQHF,TGTGCCAGCAGCTTAACCGGTGCGTCGAGCAATCAGCCCCAGCATTTT
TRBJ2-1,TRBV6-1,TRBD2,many,CASTSGTRSYEQFF,TGTGCCAGCACCAGCGGGACTAGGTCGTATGAGCAGTTCTTC
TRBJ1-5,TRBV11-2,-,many,CASSLDYLGFRNQPQHF,TGTGCCAGCAGCTTAGATTATCTGGGGTTTCGGAATCAGCCCCAGCATTTT
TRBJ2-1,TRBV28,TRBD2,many,CASTAAGGVGNEQFF,TGTGCCAGCACAGCGGCGGGAGGAGTGGGCAATGAGCAGTTCTTC
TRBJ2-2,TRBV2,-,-,CASWAGELFF,TGTGCCAGCTGGGCCGGGGAGCTGTTTTTT
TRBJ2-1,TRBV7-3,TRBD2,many,CASSRGAGLEQFF,TGTGCCAGCAGCCGGGGAGCGGGGTTAGAGCAGTTCTTC
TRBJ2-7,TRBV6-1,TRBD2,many,CASSLTSGSSYEQYF,TGTGCCAGCAGCTTGACTAGCGGAAGCTCCTACGAGCAGTACTTC
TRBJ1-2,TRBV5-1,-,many,CASSLRDGANYGYTF,TGCGCCAGCAGCTTGCGGGACGGGGCTAACTATGGCTACACCTTC
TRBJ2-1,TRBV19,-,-,CASSRGEAYNEQFF,TGTGCCAGTAGTAGGGGGGAGGCCTACAATGAGCAGTTCTTC
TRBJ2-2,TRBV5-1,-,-,CASSLAEGRTGELFF,TGCGCCAGCAGCTTGGCCGAAGGGAGGACCGGGGAGCTGTTTTTT
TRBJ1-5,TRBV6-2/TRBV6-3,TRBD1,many,CASSTDRGKNQPQHF,TGTGCCAGCAGTACCGACAGGGGGAAGAATCAGCCCCAGCATTTT
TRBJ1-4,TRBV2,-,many,CASMRGVAHRVTNEKLFF,TGTGCCAGCATGCGGGGAGTGGCTCACAGGGTAACTAATGAAAAACTGTTTTTT
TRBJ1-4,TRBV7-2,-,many,CASSPRRGEKLFF,TGTGCCAGCAGCCCCAGGAGGGGTGAAAAACTGTTTTTT
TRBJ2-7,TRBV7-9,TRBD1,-,CASSVKGTLSGTGDTYEQYF,TGTGCCAGCAGCGTAAAAGGGACTCTATCGGGGACAGGGGACACCTACGAGCAGTACTTC
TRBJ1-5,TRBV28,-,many,CASSSGTPRGQPQHF,TGTGCCAGCAGCTCCGGGACTCCACGGGGACAGCCCCAGCATTTT
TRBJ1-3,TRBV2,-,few,CASTGTSRGNTIYF,TGTGCCAGCACCGGGACGTCCAGAGGAAACACCATATATTTT
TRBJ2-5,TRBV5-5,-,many,CASSFGAYQETQYF,TGTGCCAGCAGCTTTGGAGCCTACCAAGAGACCCAGTACTTC
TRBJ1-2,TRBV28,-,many,CASNQKQGPGYTF,TGTGCCAGCAACCAGAAACAGGGCCCCGGCTACACCTTC
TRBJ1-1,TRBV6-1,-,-,CATAGPEAFF,TGTGCCACTGCGGGACCTGAAGCTTTCTTT
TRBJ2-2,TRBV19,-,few,CASSMEVAANTGELFF,TGTGCCAGTAGTATGGAAGTAGCGGCGAACACCGGGGAGCTGTTTTTT
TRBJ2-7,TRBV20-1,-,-,CSARTPAGLAYEQYF,TGCAGTGCTAGGACGCCGGCGGGACTGGCCTACGAGCAGTACTTC
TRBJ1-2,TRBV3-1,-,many,CASSRRDSYGYTF,TGTGCCAGCAGCCGCCGAGACAGCTATGGCTACACCTTC
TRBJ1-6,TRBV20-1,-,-,CSLLEISDVGREGTDSPLHF,TGCAGTCTGCTAGAGATCTCTGACGTTGGGCGGGAGGGCACCGATTCACCCCTCCACTTT
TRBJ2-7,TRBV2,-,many,CASSEVRGVQYF,TGTGCCAGCAGTGAGGTCAGAGGCGTGCAGTACTTC
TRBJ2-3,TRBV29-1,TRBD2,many,CSVVGLTSGTDTQYF,TGCAGCGTTGTTGGGCTGACTAGCGGCACAGATACGCAGTATTTT
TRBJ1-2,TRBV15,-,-,CATSRDIGTGYTF,TGTGCCACCAGCAGAGATATAGGAACCGGCTACACCTTC
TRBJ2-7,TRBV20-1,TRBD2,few,CSARGGGVREQYF,TGCAGTGCTAGGGGCGGGGGGGTACGCGAGCAGTACTTC
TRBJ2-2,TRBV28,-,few,CASESVGGNTGELFF,TGTGCCTCCGAAAGCGTTGGGGGGAACACCGGGGAGCTGTTTTTT
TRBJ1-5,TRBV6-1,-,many,CASSPLGTPQPQHF,TGTGCCAGCAGCCCACTGGGGACTCCCCAGCCCCAGCATTTT
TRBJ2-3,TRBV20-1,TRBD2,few,CSASGRMRGTTDTQYF,TGCAGTGCTTCCGGTCGGATGCGGGGGACCACAGATACGCAGTATTTT
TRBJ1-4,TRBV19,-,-,CASSVATNEKLFF,TGTGCCAGTTCAGTTGCAACTAATGAAAAACTGTTTTTT
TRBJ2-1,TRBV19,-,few,CASLAGGTTYNEQFF,TGTGCCAGCCTCGCTGGGGGGACAACCTACAATGAGCAGTTCTTC
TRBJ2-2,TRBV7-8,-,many,CASSLRGRNTGELFF,TGTGCCAGCAGCTTACGGGGAAGGAACACCGGGGAGCTGTTTTTT
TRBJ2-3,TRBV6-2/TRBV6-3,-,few,CASSPDYNTDTQYF,TGTGCCAGCAGTCCGGACTACAATACAGATACGCAGTATTTT
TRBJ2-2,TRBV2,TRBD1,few,CASSPRTGTNTGELFF,TGTGCCAGCAGCCCCAGGACAGGGACCAACACCGGGGAGCTGTTTTTT
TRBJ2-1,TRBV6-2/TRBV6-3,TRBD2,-,CASRRIRSGIIEQFF,TGTGCCAGCAGGCGAATACGTAGCGGGATTATTGAGCAGTTCTTC
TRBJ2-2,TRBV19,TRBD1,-,CASSTRTGGSTGELFF,TGTGCCAGTAGTACCCGGACAGGGGGCTCCACCGGGGAGCTGTTTTTT
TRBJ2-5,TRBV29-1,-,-,CSVDPGVGETQYF,TGCAGCGTTGATCCAGGGGTGGGAGAGACCCAGTACTTC
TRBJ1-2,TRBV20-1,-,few,CSARGGDYGYTF,TGCAGTGCTAGGGGGGGCGACTATGGCTACACCTTC
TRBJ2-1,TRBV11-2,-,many,CASSLVWRSSYNEQFF,TGTGCCAGCAGCTTAGTGTGGAGGAGCTCCTACAATGAGCAGTTCTTC
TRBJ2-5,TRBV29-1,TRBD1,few,CSVQGQGKETQYF,TGCAGCGTTCAAGGACAGGGGAAGGAGACCCAGTACTTC
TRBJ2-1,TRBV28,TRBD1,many,CATQGAGNEQFF,TGTGCCACACAGGGGGCTGGCAATGAGCAGTTCTTC
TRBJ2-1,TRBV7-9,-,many,CATSQQNNEQFF,TGTGCCACCAGCCAGCAAAACAATGAGCAGTTCTTC
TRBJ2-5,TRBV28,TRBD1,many,CASSTQGGRETQYF,TGTGCCAGCAGTACACAGGGGGGCCGGGAGACCCAGTACTTC
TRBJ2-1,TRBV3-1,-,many,CASSQGPSSYNEQFF,TGTGCCAGCAGCCAAGGCCCTTCCTCCTACAATGAGCAGTTCTTC
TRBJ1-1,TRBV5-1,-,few,CASSSTALGTEAFF,TGCGCCAGCAGCTCTACCGCGTTGGGCACTGAAGCTTTCTTT